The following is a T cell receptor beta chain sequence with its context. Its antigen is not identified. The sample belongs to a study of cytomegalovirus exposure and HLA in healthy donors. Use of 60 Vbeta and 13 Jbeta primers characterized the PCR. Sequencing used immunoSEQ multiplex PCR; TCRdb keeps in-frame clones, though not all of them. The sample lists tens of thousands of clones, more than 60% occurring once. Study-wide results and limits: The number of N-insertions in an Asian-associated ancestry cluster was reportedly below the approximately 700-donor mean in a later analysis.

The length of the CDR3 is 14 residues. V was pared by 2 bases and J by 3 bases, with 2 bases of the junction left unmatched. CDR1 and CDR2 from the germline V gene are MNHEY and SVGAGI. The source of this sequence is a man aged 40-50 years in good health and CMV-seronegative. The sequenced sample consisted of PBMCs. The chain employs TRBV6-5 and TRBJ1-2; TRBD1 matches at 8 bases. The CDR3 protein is CASSYADRDYGYTF. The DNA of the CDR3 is TGTGCCAGCAGTTACGCGGACAGGGACTATGGCTACACCTTC.